The clone carrying this T cell receptor beta chain has at least ten counts. Antigen: not known. This record belongs to a study of T cells in Graves' hyperthyroidism and ophthalmopathy. TCR beta CDR3 regions were amplified from RNA. Researchers ran a first-round RT-PCR on the TCR CDR3 using the HTBI primer set. Each CDR3 protein is one row after TCRdb ran MiXCR on the multiplex PCR reads. Of fewer than 650,000 distinct CDR3 sequences in the sample, roughly 14% were seen once. Uncontrolled infection, other autoimmune disease, pregnancy or lactation led to exclusion. Study-level points and caveats: Most clonotypes expanded in thyroid above 0.001 were likewise present in blood. Ophthalmopathy cases were set apart from stable hyperthyroidism by a 13 V-J model.

Sequencing was done on a sample of blood. The sequence was obtained from a middle-aged woman with Graves' ophthalmopathy.

CDR3 amino acids: CASGSGQGIGELFF. In DNA, the CDR3 is TGTGCCAGCGGATCGGGACAGGGCATCGGGGAGCTGTTTTTT. The chain employs TRBV28 and TRBJ2-2; TRBD1 matches 9 bases. V lost 8 bases, J lost 7 bases, and 8 bases stayed unmatched. The CDR3 is 14 residues long. Germline CDR1 and CDR2: MDHEN and SYDVKM.